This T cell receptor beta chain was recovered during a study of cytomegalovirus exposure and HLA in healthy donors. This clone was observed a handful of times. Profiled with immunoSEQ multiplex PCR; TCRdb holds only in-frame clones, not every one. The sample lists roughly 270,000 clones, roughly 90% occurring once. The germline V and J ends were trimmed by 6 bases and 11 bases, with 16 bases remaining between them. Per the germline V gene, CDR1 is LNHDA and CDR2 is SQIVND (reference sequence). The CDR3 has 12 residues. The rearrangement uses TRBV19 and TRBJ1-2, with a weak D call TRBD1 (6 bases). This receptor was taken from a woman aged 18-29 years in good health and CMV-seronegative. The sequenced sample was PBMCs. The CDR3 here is CASRRPDSQYTF. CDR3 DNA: TGTGCCAGTAGGAGACCGGACAGTCAATACACCTTC.